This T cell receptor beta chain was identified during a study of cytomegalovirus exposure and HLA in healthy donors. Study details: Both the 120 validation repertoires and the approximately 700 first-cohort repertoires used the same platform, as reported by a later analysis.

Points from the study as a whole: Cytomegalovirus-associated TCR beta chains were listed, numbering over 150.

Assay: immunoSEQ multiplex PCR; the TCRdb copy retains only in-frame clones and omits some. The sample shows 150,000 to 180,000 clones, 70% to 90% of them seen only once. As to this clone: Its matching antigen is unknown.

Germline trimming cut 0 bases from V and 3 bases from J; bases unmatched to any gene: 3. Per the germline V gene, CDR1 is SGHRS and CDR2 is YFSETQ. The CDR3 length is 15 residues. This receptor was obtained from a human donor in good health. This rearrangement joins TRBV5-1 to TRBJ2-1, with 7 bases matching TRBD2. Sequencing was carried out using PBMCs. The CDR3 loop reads CASSLVRELYNEQFF. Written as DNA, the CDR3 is TGCGCCAGCAGCTTGGTGCGGGAGCTCTACAATGAGCAGTTCTTC.